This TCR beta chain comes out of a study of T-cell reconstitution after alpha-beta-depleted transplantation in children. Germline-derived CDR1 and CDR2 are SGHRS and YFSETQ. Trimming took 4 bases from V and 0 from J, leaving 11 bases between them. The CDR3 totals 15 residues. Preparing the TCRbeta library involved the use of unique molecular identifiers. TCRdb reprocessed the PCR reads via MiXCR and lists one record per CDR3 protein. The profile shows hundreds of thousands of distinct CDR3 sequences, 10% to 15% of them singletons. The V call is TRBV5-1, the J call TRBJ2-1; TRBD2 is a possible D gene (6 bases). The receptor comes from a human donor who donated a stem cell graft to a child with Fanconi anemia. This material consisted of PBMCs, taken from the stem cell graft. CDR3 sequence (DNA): TGCGCCAGCAGCACCTCGACTAGCTCCTACAATGAGCAGTTCTTC. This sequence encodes CASSTSTSSYNEQFF.